This T cell receptor (beta chain) appears in the sequencing data of a study of blood T cell repertoires in COVID-19. Study information: From the United States, Italy and Spain came samples of acute and convalescent COVID-19. In each case, the material was cDNA or gDNA derived from T cells, B-cell-depleted T cells, or PBMCs.

Comments on this clone: Other nucleotide sequences in the sample specify the same CDR3.

CDR1 and CDR2 from the germline V gene are LGHDT and YNNKEL (reference sequence). CDR3 length equals 13 residues. Trimming removed 4 bases at V and 4 bases at J, with 8 bases between. Participant-reported clinical history was the basis for cohort assignment. As processed by the authors: For nucleated cells, counts were estimated from reference gene primer amplification. The method was immunoSEQ multiplex PCR; TCRdb's version includes in-frame clones alone and lacks a portion of them. V, J and clone size are taken as reported in that table, and D and trimming were inferred from the DNA itself. The sample consists of about 340,000 clones, 80% to 90% of them appearing once.

Sequencing was carried out using PBMCs or T cells enriched from blood (not recorded which). The sequence came from a woman in her 40s with acute COVID-19. The J gene is TRBJ1-5, the V gene TRBV3-1 (or the pseudogene TRBV3-2), with D unresolved. CDR3 sequence reads: CASSPHSNQPQHF. The CDR3 nucleotides are TGTGCCAGCAGCCCCCACTCGAATCAGCCCCAGCATTTT.